The 22 T cell receptor beta chains below come from one sample, sequenced in a study of cytomegalovirus exposure and HLA in healthy donors. The PCR made use of 60 Vbeta and 13 Jbeta primers. Some clones are missing from TCRdb's copy, which holds only in-frame ones; the method was immunoSEQ multiplex PCR. Of 100,000 to 150,000 clones in the sample, approximately 79% are singletons; the top ten hold less than 2.5%. The source material was PBMCs. These receptors were taken from a man younger than 40 in good health and CMV-seronegative.

This clone was recorded a few times. The rearrangement links TRBV28 to TRBJ2-5; 8 bases fit TRBD2. Trimming at V came to 2 bases and at J to 10 bases, leaving 6 bases not matched to a gene. The CDR3 totals 13 residues. Germline V CDR1 and CDR2: MDHEN, SYDVKM. The CDR3 spells CASSLGPGGGQYF. CDR3 DNA: TGTGCCAGCAGTTTAGGTCCGGGAGGGGGCCAGTACTTC.

This chain uses TRBV13 with TRBJ2-5; TRBD1 might be the D (6 bases). The J call is doubtful: the DNA matches TRBJ2-7 better. Germline V gene lookup returns CDR1 PRHDT and CDR2 FYEKMQ (reference sequence). The CDR3 runs 13 residues. The CDR3 DNA is TGTGCCAGCACCTGGGGGCGGACCTACGAGCAGTACTTC. Its translation is CASTWGRTYEQYF.

The chain joins TRBV27 to TRBJ1-4, with D maybe TRBD1 (5 bases). With 2 bases removed from V and 8 bases from J, the gap between germline ends came to 9 bases. The CDR3 extends over 13 amino acids. Per the germline V gene, CDR1 is MNHEY and CDR2 is SMNVEV (reference sequence). The CDR3 here is CASSLGAGEKLFF. In DNA, the CDR3 is TGTGCCAGCAGTTTAGGGGCCGGGGAAAAACTGTTTTTT.

This chain links TRBV6-1 with TRBJ2-5; TRBD2 might be the D (6 bases). CDR3 length equals 13 residues. The germline V gene has CDR1 MNHNS and CDR2 SASEGT. Trimming pared 4 bases from V and 11 bases from J, leaving 17 bases between. The CDR3 DNA reads TGTGCCAGCAGTGCCGGGACTCCACGGGCTCAGTACTTC. Protein product: CASSAGTPRAQYF.

The V call is TRBV2, the J call TRBJ2-7, with TRBD1 matching 12 bases. Trimming took 4 bases from V and 3 from J; bases not matched to a gene: 4. Germline V gene sequence: CDR1 SNHLY, CDR2 FYNNEI. The CDR3 runs 15 residues. The CDR3 nucleotides read TGTGCCAGCAGTGGGGACAGGGGGCGCCGCTACGAGCAGTACTTC. Its protein product is CASSGDRGRRYEQYF.

The chain employs TRBV9 and TRBJ2-2; 8 nucleotides align to TRBD1. This CDR3 is built from 14 residues. CDR1 is SGDLS, CDR2 YYNGEE, per germline. With V trimmed by 0 bases and J by 6 bases, 1 base remained unmatched. The CDR3 nucleotides read TGTGCCAGCAGCGTAGGGACAGGGCCCGGGGAGCTGTTTTTT. Translated: CASSVGTGPGELFF.

This chain connects TRBV5-1 to TRBJ2-5, with D tentatively TRBD1 (5 bases). This CDR3 spans 14 amino acids. Germline assignment: CDR1 SGHRS and CDR2 YFSETQ. V was clipped by 5 bases and J by 2 bases, with 13 bases between them. The CDR3 nucleotides are TGCGCCAGCAGGACGGACACGGATCAAGAGACCCAGTACTTC. Protein product: CASRTDTDQETQYF.

This clone was detected a few times. The J gene is TRBJ2-4, the V gene TRBV6-1; 12 nucleotides align to TRBD2. There are 17 residues in the CDR3. Per the germline V gene, CDR1 is MNHNS and CDR2 is SASEGT. V gave up 3 bases and J gave up 6 bases; unmatched junction bases: 9. CDR3 sequence reads: CASSDGLAGLSGNIQYF. In DNA, the CDR3 is TGTGCCAGCAGTGACGGACTAGCGGGGTTGTCTGGAAACATTCAGTACTTC.

The rearrangement uses TRBV28 and TRBJ1-1, with 7 positions matching TRBD1. The CDR3 extends over 13 amino acids. The germline V gene has CDR1 MDHEN and CDR2 SYDVKM. Trimming removed 5 bases from V and 2 bases from J; junction bases left unmatched: 2. Written as DNA, the CDR3 is TGTGCCAGCAGTAGGGGGCTCAACACTGAAGCTTTCTTT. Translated, it gives CASSRGLNTEAFF.

This clone was counted only a few times. The genes are TRBV11-2 and TRBJ2-7; weak D call: TRBD2 (7 bases). Between the trimmed V and J ends, which lost 2 bases and 2 bases, there was a span of 13 bases. CDR3 length equals 15 residues. Germline V CDR1 and CDR2: SGHAT, FQNNGV. In nucleotides, the CDR3 is TGTGCCAGCAGCTTAAGGGGGGAGGGGGCCTACGAGCAGTACTTC. Protein: CASSLRGEGAYEQYF. Full variable domain (remainder filled in from reference TRBV11-2 and TRBJ2-7): EAGVAQSPRYKIIEKRQSVAFWCNPISGHATLYWYQQILGQGPKLLIQFQNNGVVDDSQLPKDRFSAERLKGVDSTLKIQPAKLEDSAVYLCASSLRGEGAYEQYFGPGTRLTVT.

The chain combines TRBV27 with TRBJ2-5; perhaps TRBD2 as D (6 bases). Between the trimmed V and J ends, which lost 6 bases and 5 bases, there was a span of 25 bases. The CDR3 consists of 17 residues. Germline V lookup: CDR1 MNHEY, CDR2 SMNVEV (reference sequence). CDR3 in amino acids: CASSPNRWTEGRETQYF. DNA of the CDR3: TGTGCCAGCAGCCCGAACCGATGGACGGAGGGACGGGAGACCCAGTACTTC.

The gene calls are TRBV10-3 and TRBJ2-1; 9 nucleotides align to TRBD2. CDR1 ENHRY and CDR2 SYGVKD come from the germline V gene. Unmatched junction bases numbered 9, after V lost 3 bases and J lost 3 bases. This CDR3 comprises 17 residues. The CDR3 DNA reads as TGTGCCATCAGTGAAGGGAGCGGGGGGTCATTCTACAATGAGCAGTTCTTC. Translation: CAISEGSGGSFYNEQFF.

A few counts support this clone. The V call is TRBV30, the J call TRBJ1-6; possibly TRBD1 for D (5 bases). Trimming pared 8 bases from V and 1 base from J, leaving 18 bases between. This CDR3 is built from 16 residues. Germline CDR1 reads GTSNPN; CDR2 reads SVGIG (reference sequence). CDR3 region: CAGGTSGGSYNSPLHF. In nucleotides, the CDR3 is TGTGCCGGTGGGACCTCGGGGGGATCCTATAATTCACCCCTCCACTTT.

V gene TRBV27 combines with J gene TRBJ1-5; D unclear. The V gene's germline CDR1 is MNHEY and CDR2 SMNVEV (reference sequence). The CDR3 runs to 15 residues. Trimming took 3 bases from V and 6 from J, leaving 15 bases between them. The CDR3 nucleotides are TGTGCCAGCAGTTTGACCGGGGTTGCCGTTCAGCCCCAGCATTTT. Translated, it gives CASSLTGVAVQPQHF.

The genes are TRBV7-9 and TRBJ2-1; weak D call: TRBD2 (6 bases). Per the germline V gene, CDR1 is SEHNR and CDR2 is FQNEAQ (reference sequence). The CDR3 has 18 residues. V gave up 4 bases and J gave up 2 bases, with 21 bases separating them. CDR3 bases: TGTGCCAGCAGCTCAAGGGCGGAATTAGGGAGGACCTACAATGAGCAGTTCTTC. This codes for CASSSRAELGRTYNEQFF.

The chain has TRBV27 and TRBJ2-7; the D gene is possibly TRBD1 (6 bases). Trimming took 5 bases from V and 2 from J, leaving 16 bases between them. Germline V gives CDR1 MNHEY, CDR2 SMNVEV (reference sequence). There are 15 residues in the CDR3. For the CDR3, the DNA is TGTGCCAGCAGTGGCTCGGGACACGGTGCCTACGAGCAGTACTTC. Translating it yields CASSGSGHGAYEQYF.

The chain has TRBV7-9 and TRBJ1-1, with 7 bases lining up with TRBD1. This CDR3 region has 12 residues. Losses at the gene ends were 5 bases for V and 11 bases for J; bases not matched to a gene: 8. Germline V gives CDR1 SEHNR, CDR2 FQNEAQ (reference sequence). In DNA, the CDR3 is TGTGCCAGCAGCGCTGACAGGGATGGGGCTTTCTTT. This encodes CASSADRDGAFF.

To note about this clone: At the DNA level, this CDR3 is encoded by other sequences in the same sample as well. The chain carries TRBV6-4 and TRBJ1-4; D unclear. The CDR3 is made up of 14 amino acids. Trimming left V 8 bases short and J 0 bases short, with 10 bases between. CDR1 is MRHNA and CDR2 is SNTAGT in the germline V gene. CDR3 sequence: CASDLRSTNEKLFF. The CDR3 DNA reads as TGTGCCAGCGATTTACGGTCAACTAATGAAAAACTGTTTTTT.

V is TRBV19 and J is TRBJ1-6; 8 nucleotides align to TRBD1. Germline lookup yields CDR1 LNHDA and CDR2 SQIVND (reference sequence). V was clipped by 2 bases and J by 8 bases; unmatched bases: 17. This CDR3 comprises 19 residues. CDR3 sequence reads: CASSILYNSRTGLDSPLHF. In DNA form, the CDR3 reads TGTGCCAGTAGTATACTCTATAATTCTCGGACAGGGCTGGATTCACCCCTCCACTTT.

The CDR3 loop is CASSPGIRTEAFF. The CDR3 bases are TGTGCCAGCAGCCCCGGGATAAGGACTGAAGCTTTCTTT. The V call is TRBV7-2, the J call TRBJ1-1; D call uncertain. The CDR3 extends over 13 amino acids. Trimming pared 5 bases from V and 5 bases from J, leaving 12 bases between. Germline lookup yields CDR1 SGHTA and CDR2 FQGNSA. Full variable domain (missing parts from reference TRBV7-2 and TRBJ1-1): GAGVSQSPSNKVTEKGKDVELRCDPISGHTALYWYRQSLGQGLEFLIYFQGNSAPDKSGLPSDRFSAERTGGSVSTLTIQRTQQEDSAVYLCASSPGIRTEAFFGQGTRLTVV.

V gene TRBV19 combines with J gene TRBJ1-4; TRBD1 matches 9 bases. Germline trimming cut 5 bases from V and 7 bases from J; bases unmatched to any gene: 5. Germline lookup yields CDR1 LNHDA and CDR2 SQIVND (reference sequence). This CDR3 comprises 14 residues. CDR3 sequence reads: CASSVQGAGEKLFF. CDR3 DNA: TGTGCCAGTAGTGTACAGGGGGCAGGTGAAAAACTGTTTTTT.

The genes are TRBV4-1 and TRBJ2-7; the D gene is possibly TRBD1 (5 bases). V lost 1 base and J lost 0, with 7 bases in between. The germline gives CDR1 MGHRA, CDR2 YSYEKL. The CDR3 extends over 14 amino acids. The CDR3: CASSQGGYSYEQYF. The CDR3 nucleotides read TGCGCCAGCAGCCAAGGGGGCTACTCCTACGAGCAGTACTTC.